This T cell receptor (beta chain) was found in a study of T cell responses to AZD1222 COVID-19 vaccine. General observations from the study: The study identified only six AZD1222 recipients as seropositive at baseline. Clonal diversity may have been underestimated, and the donors were mostly white British, with more females than males. Nearly half of unique spike-specific TCRs reportedly avoided B.1.351 and B.1.1.7 mutated regions.

Notes on this clone: Antigen specificity is unknown.

Generated by immunoSEQ multiplex PCR, the TCRdb table keeps only in-frame clones and is missing some. The sample lists 70,000 to 80,000 clones; about nine tenths were seen once. V shed 3 bases and J shed 3 bases, with 2 bases lying between them. Germline lookup yields CDR1 KGHSH and CDR2 LQKENI. The CDR3 consists of 11 residues. The genes are TRBV18 and TRBJ1-2; no clear D gene. The source is an adult in good health. The input for sequencing was peripheral blood, taken on day 0 of AZD1222 vaccination. The CDR3 reads CASSPDYGYTF. CDR3 DNA: TGTGCCAGCTCACCGGACTATGGCTACACCTTC. Together with reference TRBV18 and TRBJ1-2, the CDR3 gives the full variable domain: NAGVMQNPRHLVRRRGQEARLRCSPMKGHSHVYWYRQLPEEGLKFMVYLQKENIIDESGMPKERFSAEFPKEGPSILRIQQVVRGDSAAYFCASSPDYGYTFGSGTRLTVV.